This TCR beta chain stems from a study of T cell repertoires in cytomegalovirus infection. Overall study: Well-studied HLA-B-restricted epitopes and recently identified HLA-C-restricted epitopes of CMV were both used in the study. Public TCR beta signatures were indicative of both CMV infection and a matching HLA type.

TCRdb re-derived calls from the reads in MiXCR, one entry per CDR3 protein. The sample has 650,000 to 900,000 distinct CDR3 sequences, about 33% seen once. The sample holds a few counts of this clonotype. Its matching antigen is unknown. Notes on the study in general: Totalled public TCR beta family frequency picked out people who carried CMV plus the relevant HLA.

This CDR3 region has 16 residues. V lost 0 bases, J lost 3 bases, and 12 bases lay in between. Germline V gene sequence: CDR1 MGHRA, CDR2 YSYEKL. Sequencing used cultured CD8+ T cells from PBMCs, obtained from culture after CMV antigen stimulation. This TCR was sampled from a human donor in good health (CMV status not recorded). Some clones in this sample may be carry-over from other donors' samples. The V call is TRBV4-1, the J call TRBJ1-5; D perhaps matches TRBD1 (5 bases). The DNA of the CDR3 is TGCGCCAGCAGCCAAGATGTTTACAGGAACAATCAGCCCCAGCATTTT. It specifies CASSQDVYRNNQPQHF.